The rows below give T cell receptor beta chains drawn from one sample of a study of T cell clones after liver transplantation. The table came from immunoSEQ multiplex PCR; TCRdb's copy has only in-frame clones and leaves some out. The table lists some 33,000 clones, around 94% of them singletons. The sequenced sample was CD8+ T cells from blood, obtained 12 months after liver transplant. The receptor source for this set is a human patient who received a liver transplant. Some T cells may have originated in the graft donor. Each CDR3 is given with its conserved first and last residue.

cdr3_length v_call cdr3_aa
15 TRBV6-1 CASNQIQGTNQPQHF
15 TRBV28 CASRRTSGRVDTQYF
14 TRBV28 CASSIAGGADTQYF
14 TRBV19 CASSIVEGTGELFF
15 TRBV5-8 CASSRGDLNTGELFF
14 TRBV7-9 CASSPRDRDEKLFF
14 TRBV9 CASSALGGTGELFF
16 TRBV27 CASSFLVPGGIGELFF
13 TRBV4-1 CASSHTGGYEQYF
15 TRBV4-1 CASSQEATRADTQYF
12 TRBV14 CASSQVNSEAFF
15 TRBV7-6 CASSQRDSGTYEQYF
14 TRBV28 CASSFRGQTYEQYF
14 TRBV9 CASSPRLAGEEQYF
13 TRBV9 CASSVGSSYEQYF
14 TRBV19 CASTRRSLNYGYTF
19 TRBV18 CASSPVPGQGAVNTGELFF
14 TRBV29-1 CSVYLDYYLETQYF
14 TRBV27 CASSLLATNEKLFF
14 TRBV19 CASSIGTGGGEQYF
17 TRBV11-2 CASSLRTSGTLSYEQYF
14 TRBV6-1 CASSGPGEPTEAFF
14 TRBV12-5 CASGTGTLENEQFF
12 TRBV19 CASSRDNYEQYF
16 TRBV4-2 CASSQETRTAAYEQYF
17 TRBV5-4 CASSLNQGSGSYNEQFF
16 TRBV15 CATSTGTSGSTGELFF
15 TRBV11-3 CASSGTGGGSYEQYF
15 TRBV4-3 CASSQDGRSTDTQYF
15 TRBV19 CASSIRELHYNEQFF
14 TRBV6-4 CASSDPTIQETQYF